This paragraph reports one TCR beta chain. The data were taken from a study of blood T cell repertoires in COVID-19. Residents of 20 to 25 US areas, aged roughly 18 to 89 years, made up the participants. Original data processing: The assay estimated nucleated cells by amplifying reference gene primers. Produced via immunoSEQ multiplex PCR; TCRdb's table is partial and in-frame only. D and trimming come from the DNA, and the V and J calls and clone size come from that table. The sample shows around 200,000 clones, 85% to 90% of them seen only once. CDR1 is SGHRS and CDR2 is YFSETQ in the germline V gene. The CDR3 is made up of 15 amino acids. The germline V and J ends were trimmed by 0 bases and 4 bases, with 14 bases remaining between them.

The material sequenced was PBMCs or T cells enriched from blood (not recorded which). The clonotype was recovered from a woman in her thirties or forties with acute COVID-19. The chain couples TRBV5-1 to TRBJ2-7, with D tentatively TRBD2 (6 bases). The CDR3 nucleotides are TGCGCCAGCAGCTTGGTAGGAGGGTGGAGTTACGAGCAGTACTTC. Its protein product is CASSLVGGWSYEQYF.